The 18 T cell receptor beta chains given below trace back to one sample, sequenced in a study of response to subunit inactivated influenza vaccine. Each CDR3 protein is one row after TCRdb ran MiXCR on the RT-PCR reads. The profile covers more than 450,000 distinct CDR3 sequences, with 10% to 12% appearing a single time and roughly 9.6% taken by the ten largest. The same sample was also used in a study of T cells expressing NK-cell markers. That paper states: The authors generated TCR beta cDNA through 5'RACE template switching with UMIs.

Sample: PBMCs from blood, taken on the day of vaccination. The receptors were gathered from a man in his forties or fifties who received an inactivated influenza vaccine.

Many counts were recorded for this clonotype. The chain combines TRBV7-9 with TRBJ2-2; D is ambiguous. The CDR3 spans 14 residues. Germline CDR1 and CDR2: SEHNR and FQNEAQ (reference sequence). V lost 1 base and J lost 5, with 8 bases in between. This CDR3 reads CASSLGSKTGELFF. CDR3 nucleotide sequence: TGTGCCAGCAGCTTAGGTTCCAAGACCGGGGAGCTGTTTTTT.

This clonotype has a handful of counts. The chain couples TRBV20-1 to TRBJ1-2; D unclear. Looked up from germline, CDR1 is DFQATT and CDR2 is SNEGSKA (reference sequence). The V end was cut by 0 bases, the J end by 4 bases, with 15 bases between. The CDR3 runs 15 residues. The CDR3 DNA reads TGCAGTGCTAGAGATGCATTACAGCTCATCTATGGCTACACCTTC. It encodes CSARDALQLIYGYTF.

In this sample, this clonotype turned up many times. The chain employs TRBV7-9 and TRBJ2-7; D might be TRBD1 or TRBD2, each matching 5 bases. CDR1 and CDR2 (germline): SEHNR, FQNEAQ (reference sequence). V was trimmed by 3 bases and J by 3 bases, leaving 6 bases between them. CDR3 size: 12 residues. The CDR3 protein is CASSLGDYEQYF. CDR3 nucleotide sequence: TGTGCCAGCAGCTTGGGGGACTACGAGCAGTACTTC.

The genes are TRBV12-3 or TRBV12-4 and TRBJ2-7; D gene unclear. V lost 2 bases and J lost 2, with 10 bases in between. This CDR3 contains 14 residues. The CDR3 loop reads CASSLIGQAYEQYF. CDR3 coding DNA: TGTGCCAGCAGTTTAATTGGGCAGGCCTACGAGCAGTACTTC.

The chain recombines TRBV29-1 with TRBJ2-1, with a weak D call TRBD1 (5 bases). Per the germline V gene, CDR1 is SQVTM and CDR2 is ANQGSEA. The V end lost 4 bases, the J end lost 7 bases, and 14 bases lay between the germline ends. This CDR3 spans 13 amino acids. The CDR3: CSVVRQSGNEQFF. The CDR3 DNA is TGCAGCGTTGTTCGCCAGTCAGGGAATGAGCAGTTCTTC.

The chain employs TRBV20-1 and TRBJ1-6; no clear D gene. With 0 bases removed from V and 0 bases from J, the gap between germline ends came to 9 bases. The CDR3 consists of 16 residues. CDR1 and CDR2 from the germline V gene are DFQATT and SNEGSKA (reference sequence). CDR3 sequence reads: CSARDLESSYNSPLHF. The CDR3 DNA sequence: TGCAGTGCTAGAGATCTGGAGAGCTCCTATAATTCACCCCTCCACTTT.

The chain uses TRBV5-1 and TRBJ1-2, with D tentatively TRBD1 (5 bases). V lost 6 bases, J lost 7 bases, and 22 bases lay in between. This CDR3 spans 15 amino acids. Germline V gene sequence: CDR1 SGHRS, CDR2 YFSETQ. CDR3: CASTPGPGRAGGYTF. The CDR3 DNA sequence: TGCGCCAGCACCCCGGGGCCCGGCAGGGCCGGTGGCTACACCTTC.

This clonotype was observed many times. This chain uses TRBV12-3 or TRBV12-4 with TRBJ2-5; 14 bases are shared with TRBD2. There are 17 residues in the CDR3. V lost 6 bases and J lost 1; bases outside the gene matches: 7. The CDR3 DNA reads as TGTGCCAGCAGGCCCGGGACTAGCGGGAGTTCCCAAGAGACCCAGTACTTC. This codes for CASRPGTSGSSQETQYF.

This clonotype was detected only a few times. The V gene is TRBV18, the J gene TRBJ1-1, with D perhaps matching TRBD1 (5 bases). V lost 3 bases, J lost 1 base, and 9 bases lay in between. Germline V gene data show CDR1 as KGHSH and CDR2 as LQKENI. The CDR3 sequence is 14 residues long. CDR3 DNA sequence: TGTGCCAGCTCACCCGGGGCGGGGAACACTGAAGCTTTCTTT. This gives the protein CASSPGAGNTEAFF.

This clonotype was recorded a few times. The chain links TRBV5-4 to TRBJ2-1; 9 bases are shared with TRBD2. J gave up 4 bases and V 7 bases, and 9 bases lay outside the gene matches. The CDR3 is 15 amino acids. Germline CDR1 SGHNT, CDR2 YYREEE (reference sequence). The DNA of the CDR3 is TGTGCCAGCCAAGGTGAAAGCGGGGGGTACAATGAGCAGTTCTTC. Its translation is CASQGESGGYNEQFF.

This clonotype was detected a few times. This rearrangement joins TRBV18 to TRBJ2-7; D is ambiguous. The V end was cut by 1 base, the J end by 9 bases, with 13 bases between. Germline V lookup: CDR1 KGHSH, CDR2 LQKENI. The CDR3 extends over 13 amino acids. The CDR3 is CASSPRTTAWQYF. DNA for the CDR3: TGTGCCAGCTCACCACGAACAACCGCGTGGCAGTACTTC.

This clonotype was observed a handful of times. V gene TRBV5-1 combines with J gene TRBJ2-5, with D possibly called TRBD1 or TRBD2 (5 bases each). Germline values: CDR1 SGHRS, CDR2 YFSETQ. CDR3 length: 18 amino acids. Trimming stripped 4 bases from V and 4 bases from J, with 26 bases between. CDR3 bases: TGCGCCAGCAGCCTCACCGGGACCTCCGCTCCACTTCGAGAGACCCAGTACTTC. As protein: CASSLTGTSAPLRETQYF. Complete variable domain (other parts from reference TRBV5-1 and TRBJ2-5): KAGVTQTPRYLIKTRGQQVTLSCSPISGHRSVSWYQQTPGQGLQFLFEYFSETQRNKGNFPGRFSGRQFSNSRSEMNVSTLELGDSALYLCASSLTGTSAPLRETQYFGPGTRLLVL.

V and J are TRBV7-2 and TRBJ2-5; D is unresolved. This CDR3 has 13 amino acids. Trimming took 5 bases from V and 0 from J, leaving 7 bases between them. Germline lookup yields CDR1 SGHTA and CDR2 FQGNSA. The CDR3 loop is CASSANNQETQYF. Here the CDR3 DNA reads TGTGCCAGCAGCGCCAACAACCAAGAGACCCAGTACTTC.

Here the CDR3 reads CASSPQPVLAGGLNEQFF. The CDR3 bases are TGTGCCAGCAGCCCCCAGCCGGTACTAGCGGGAGGGCTAAATGAGCAGTTCTTC. The chain links TRBV6-2 or TRBV6-3 to TRBJ2-1; 13 nucleotides line up with TRBD2. This CDR3 is 18 amino acids long. V trimming: 6 bases; J trimming: 7 bases; junction bases outside the gene matches: 15. Germline V gene sequence: CDR1 MNHEY, CDR2 SVGEGT.

This clonotype was recorded a few times. This chain joins TRBV6-1 and TRBJ2-7; D may be TRBD1 (6 bases). The CDR3 is made up of 13 amino acids. V lost 6 bases to trimming and J lost 3 bases, with 12 bases between them. Germline V CDR1 and CDR2: MNHNS, SASEGT. CDR3 in amino acids: CASSTGTFYEQYF. CDR3 in DNA: TGTGCCAGCAGCACAGGGACCTTCTACGAGCAGTACTTC.

There are a few counts of this clonotype. The chain employs TRBV20-1 and TRBJ2-7; no reliable D call. Trimming left V 4 bases short and J 3 bases short, with 4 bases between. The CDR3 extends over 10 amino acids. Germline V lookup: CDR1 DFQATT, CDR2 SNEGSKA (reference sequence). CDR3 bases: TGCAGTGCTATTTACTACGAGCAGTACTTC. It is translated as CSAIYYEQYF.

This clonotype has a handful of counts. V is TRBV5-1 and J is TRBJ1-4; 10 bases map to TRBD1. Trimming removed 4 bases from V and 6 bases from J; junction bases left unmatched: 6. This CDR3 comprises 15 residues. CDR1 is SGHRS and CDR2 is YFSETQ in the germline V gene. This CDR3 reads CASSGSGTGDEKLFF. The CDR3 nucleotides are TGCGCCAGCAGCGGGTCCGGGACAGGGGATGAAAAACTGTTTTTT.

This clonotype was seen more than once but under ten times. This rearrangement joins TRBV2 to TRBJ2-3; D not resolved. Germline CDR1 is SNHLY and CDR2 is FYNNEI. V gave up 7 bases and J gave up 0 bases, with 8 bases separating them. This CDR3 spans 13 amino acids. The CDR3 DNA reads as TGTGCCAGCAAGGGCTTTAGCACAGATACGCAGTATTTT. Translation: CASKGFSTDTQYF.